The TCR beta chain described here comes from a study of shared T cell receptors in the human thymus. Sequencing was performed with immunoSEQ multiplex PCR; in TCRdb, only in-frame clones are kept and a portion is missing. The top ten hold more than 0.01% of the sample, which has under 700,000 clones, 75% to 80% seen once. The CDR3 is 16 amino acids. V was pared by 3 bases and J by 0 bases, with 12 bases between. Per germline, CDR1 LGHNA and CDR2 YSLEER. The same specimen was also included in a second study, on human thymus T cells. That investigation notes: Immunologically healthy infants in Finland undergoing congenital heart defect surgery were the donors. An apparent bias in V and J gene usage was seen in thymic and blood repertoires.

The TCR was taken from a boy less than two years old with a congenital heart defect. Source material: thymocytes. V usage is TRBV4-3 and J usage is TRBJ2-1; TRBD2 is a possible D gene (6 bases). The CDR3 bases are TGCGCCAGCAGCCAGTACGCGGGGAGCTCCTACAATGAGCAGTTCTTC. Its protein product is CASSQYAGSSYNEQFF.